A single TCR beta chain is shown here with its context. Its antigen is unknown. For TCR, cDNA came from 5'RACE template switching, which added a universal primer site and UMIs. TCRdb itself ran the 5' RACE reads through MiXCR, one entry per CDR3 protein. This table has just under 600,000 distinct CDR3 sequences, less than 15% appearing once. This record comes from a study of T cells after yellow fever vaccination. Study-level background: The fractions with low cell numbers were processed using SMART-Seq v4 Ultra Low Input. Overall study results and limits: The secondary response showed a weaker magnitude and a faster peak, day 5 versus 15.

Germline V gives CDR1 DFQATT, CDR2 SNEGSKA (reference sequence). V lost 6 bases, J lost 0 bases, and 6 bases lay in between. The CDR3 has 13 amino acids. The sequence came from a man between 25 and 39 years old who received the YFV17D yellow fever vaccine. The source was PBMCs, collected on the day of the yellow fever booster vaccination. The chain links TRBV20-1 to TRBJ1-6; no clear D. In nucleotides, the CDR3 is TGCAGTGCAAAAAGCTCCTATAATTCACCCCTCCACTTT. The encoded protein is CSAKSSYNSPLHF.